This T cell receptor beta chain was recovered during a study of cytomegalovirus exposure and HLA in healthy donors. Primers for the PCR totalled 60 Vbeta and 13 Jbeta. Sequencing used immunoSEQ multiplex PCR; TCRdb keeps in-frame clones, though not all of them. The sample shows about 140,000 clones, less than 80% of them seen only once. The sample was PBMCs. This receptor was taken from a woman between 50 and 59 years old in good health and CMV-seropositive.

The CDR3 spells CSARRYNEQFF. The CDR3 nucleotides are TGCAGTGCTAGGCGGTACAATGAGCAGTTCTTC. This chain connects TRBV20-1 to TRBJ2-1, with D hard to call. V was trimmed by 3 bases and J by 4 bases, leaving 4 bases between them. This CDR3 contains 11 residues. Germline-derived CDR1 and CDR2 are DFQATT and SNEGSKA (reference sequence).